One T cell receptor (beta chain) is described in this entry. The target antigen is unknown. The data derive from a study of radiotherapy plus CTLA-4 blockade in lung cancer. The study, taken as a whole, reports: After radiotherapy and ipilimumab, tumor-derived clones expanded in peripheral blood.

Sequencing was performed with immunoSEQ multiplex PCR; in TCRdb, only in-frame clones are kept and a portion is missing. Seen here are 50,000 to 65,000 clones, about 85% observed once, and the top ten hold approximately 9%. Germline assignment: CDR1 KGHSH and CDR2 LQKENI. This CDR3 contains 15 residues. V shed 3 bases, J shed 1 base, and the junction held 0 bases outside the gene matches. The material was peripheral blood, obtained from a patient treated with radiotherapy plus ipilimumab. This clonotype originated in a human donor with non-small cell lung cancer who had a complete response to radiotherapy plus ipilimumab. This chain links TRBV18 with TRBJ2-7, with 13 bases lining up with TRBD2. In DNA, the CDR3 is TGTGCCAGCTCACCGGGACTAGCGGGGTCCTACGAGCAGTACTTC. Its protein is CASSPGLAGSYEQYF.